Listed below are T cell receptor beta chains from one sample, sequenced in a study of T-cell reconstitution after alpha-beta-depleted transplantation in children. Via MiXCR, TCRdb re-called the PCR reads, giving one row per CDR3 protein. In the table there are hundreds of thousands of distinct CDR3 sequences, more than 8% of which are singletons. Sequencing was performed on PBMCs from the stem cell graft donor, taken from the stem cell graft. The receptors here all came from a human donor who donated a stem cell graft to a child with SCID. CDR3s include the opening cysteine and the closing phenylalanine or tryptophan. D genes are given only for firm matches. Clone size is stated in some rows and not others, as once, few, many or a class when expanded.

once	TRBV18	.	TRBJ2-3	TGTGCCAGCTCACCAGCCCTCCAGTCTTATACGCAGTATTTT	CASSPALQSYTQYF
.	TRBV20-1	.	TRBJ2-3	TGCAGTGCTACTCCCAGCTGGGGGGATACAGATACGCAGTATTTT	CSATPSWGDTDTQYF
.	TRBV12-3/TRBV12-4	TRBD1	TRBJ2-5	TGTGCCAGCAGTTTAGCGGGCGGACAGGGGCAGGAGACCCAGTACTTC	CASSLAGGQGQETQYF
few	TRBV12-3/TRBV12-4	.	TRBJ2-7	TGTGCCAGCAGTTATACAACCACCCAGGGCCAGCAGTACTTC	CASSYTTTQGQQYF
.	TRBV3-1	TRBD1	TRBJ2-3	TGTGCCAGCACCCAACTGGTGACAGGGACACATACGCAGTATTTT	CASTQLVTGTHTQYF
few	TRBV7-8	TRBD1	TRBJ1-4	TGTGCCAGCAGCTATACGGGACAGAGCAATGAAAAACTGTTTTTT	CASSYTGQSNEKLFF
few	TRBV20-1	TRBD2	TRBJ2-3	TGCAGTGCTGGACTAGCGGGGAACACAGATACGCAGTATTTT	CSAGLAGNTDTQYF
.	TRBV7-9	.	TRBJ2-3	TGTGCCAGCGGCTTTACAGGGCTAGCGAAAGATACGCAGTATTTT	CASGFTGLAKDTQYF
few	TRBV5-1	TRBD2	TRBJ2-2	TGCGCCAGCGCACTAGCGGGGTCGAACACCGGGGAGCTGTTTTTT	CASALAGSNTGELFF
few	TRBV12-3/TRBV12-4	.	TRBJ1-2	TGTGCCAGCAGGCCTCCAGGGTCTCTAAATGGCTACACCTTC	CASRPPGSLNGYTF
few	TRBV5-1	.	TRBJ2-3	TGCGCCAGCAGCTTCGGATCTCGGGGATACTTGGCAGATACGCAGTATTTT	CASSFGSRGYLADTQYF
few	TRBV20-1	TRBD1	TRBJ2-7	TGCAGTGCCCCAAGGTGGGGACAGGGGGCGGAGCAGTACTTC	CSAPRWGQGAEQYF
.	TRBV3-1	.	TRBJ1-1	TGTGCCAGCAGCCAAGTCGATGGGGCCACTGAAGCTTTCTTT	CASSQVDGATEAFF
few	TRBV18	.	TRBJ1-1	TGTGCCAGCTCACCACCGCGTGGCCTTGGCACTGAAGCTTTCTTT	CASSPPRGLGTEAFF
few	TRBV7-9	.	TRBJ2-4	TGTGCCAGCAGCTTAGCTCAGAACCTCAAAAACATTCAGTACTTC	CASSLAQNLKNIQYF
.	TRBV20-1	.	TRBJ1-6	TGCAGTGCTAGAGATCCCCAAGGACATTCTAATTCACCCCTCCACTTT	CSARDPQGHSNSPLHF
few	TRBV3-1	.	TRBJ2-2	TGTGCCAGCAGCCATTTGGACACCGGGGAGCTGTTTTTT	CASSHLDTGELFF
.	TRBV7-8	.	TRBJ1-2	TGTGCCAGCAGCTTAGCCAGGACGGCTAACTATGGCTACACCTTC	CASSLARTANYGYTF
.	TRBV25-1	.	TRBJ1-1	TGTGCCAGCCAAATCATGCGGGGGGATAGATCCACTGAAGCTTTCTTT	CASQIMRGDRSTEAFF
few	TRBV5-1	.	TRBJ2-7	TGCGCCAGCAGCTTGGATGGATTCAAGGAGCAGTACTTC	CASSLDGFKEQYF
.	TRBV7-9	.	TRBJ1-2	TGTGCCAGCACCCCTACAGCTAACTATGGCTACACCTTC	CASTPTANYGYTF